The text below deals with one T cell receptor (beta chain). The data are from a study of blood T cell repertoires in COVID-19. Study background: The cDNA or gDNA used as material had been derived from T cells, B-cell-depleted T cells, or PBMCs.

Germline lookup yields CDR1 KGHSH and CDR2 LQKENI. This CDR3 has 15 residues. With 2 bases clipped from V and 4 bases from J, the junction kept 7 bases outside the gene matches. Profiled with immunoSEQ multiplex PCR; TCRdb holds only in-frame clones, not every one. The sample lists about 240,000 clones, 82% seen once, with less than 9.5% in the top ten. This chain links TRBV18 with TRBJ1-2; 7 bases align to TRBD1. This TCR was recovered from a woman of 80 years or more with COVID-19, enrolled during active disease. What was sequenced was peripheral blood. In nucleotides, the CDR3 is TGTGCCAGCTCACCAACAGAGGGGGCCGGCTATGGCTACACCTTC. Its protein is CASSPTEGAGYGYTF.